This entry lists 16 T cell receptor beta chains sequenced from one sample in a study of naive and memory T cell subsets. Both TRBC1 and TRBC2 were covered by a beta constant-region primer of two equimolar oligonucleotides. From the UMI-ligation and nested PCR reads, TCRdb called clonotypes with MiXCR, one entry per CDR3 protein. The sample consists of about 21,000 distinct CDR3 sequences, approximately 11% of them appearing once. Sequencing was performed on central memory CD8+ T cells from blood. The origin of the receptors is a human donor in good health.

The chain recombines TRBV3-1 with TRBJ2-7; TRBD2 is a possible D gene (6 bases). The CDR3 contains 15 residues. CDR1 LGHDT and CDR2 YNNKEL come from the germline V gene (reference sequence). Trimming took off 0 bases at V and 2 bases at J, with 11 bases between the two ends. The CDR3 region has the DNA TGTGCCAGCAGCCAAGAAGGAGGGCTCCCCTACGAGCAGTACTTC. Amino acid sequence: CASSQEGGLPYEQYF.

By share, this clonotype counts as medium-sized. CDR3 in DNA: TGTGCCAGCAGCTCTACCCTCGTTGGCAGGGGCGCAACTAATGAAAAACTGTTTTTT. Translation gives CASSSTLVGRGATNEKLFF. The chain combines TRBV7-9 with TRBJ1-4; D is possibly TRBD1 (6 bases). V lost 4 bases and J 0 bases, leaving 21 bases between the germline ends. The germline gives CDR1 SEHNR, CDR2 FQNEAQ (reference sequence). The CDR3 covers 19 residues.

This clonotype was counted many times. This sequence joins TRBV28 and TRBJ2-7; 9 bases agree with TRBD1. Germline CDR1 reads MDHEN; CDR2 reads SYDVKM. The CDR3 contains 15 residues. Trimming cost V 7 bases and J 6 bases; bases outside gene matches: 13. The CDR3 nucleotides read TGTGCCAGCACCCGGACAGGGGCCCTCCTCCGCGAGCAGTACTTC. Translating gives CASTRTGALLREQYF.

This chain joins TRBV9 and TRBJ2-1; 7 nucleotides line up with TRBD1. The junction had 6 bases not matched to a gene; V was cut back by 0 bases and J by 3 bases. The CDR3 has 16 residues. The germline V gene has CDR1 SGDLS and CDR2 YYNGEE. The CDR3 DNA reads as TGTGCCAGCAGCGTAGTGGACAGGACAAACTACAATGAGCAGTTCTTC. Translation: CASSVVDRTNYNEQFF.

This clonotype was observed at least ten times. The chain has TRBV6-2 or TRBV6-3 and TRBJ2-7; a possible D gene is TRBD2 (5 bases). V was shortened by 4 bases and J by 3 bases, with 22 bases between the two germline ends. Germline V gene sequence: CDR1 MNHEY, CDR2 SVGEGT. The CDR3 consists of 17 residues. CDR3 coding DNA: TGTGCCAGCAGTTCCATCCTAGCCTCAGATTTCGTCTACGAGCAGTACTTC. Its translation is CASSSILASDFVYEQYF.

Worth noting for this clonotype: The junction shows a germline mismatch at one end, possibly a read error. The chain couples TRBV4-1 to TRBJ1-4; D gene unclear. The CDR3 covers 16 residues. Germline V gene sequence: CDR1 MGHRA, CDR2 YSYEKL. CDR3 region: CASSQDPTRDYEILFF. The CDR3 nucleotides read TGCGCCAGCAGCCAAGATCCCACAAGGGATTATGAAATACTGTTTTTT.

At least ten counts were recorded for this clonotype. The genes are TRBV5-4 and TRBJ1-6, with 7 positions matching TRBD1. The CDR3 has 16 residues. Germline CDR1 is SGHNT and CDR2 is YYREEE (reference sequence). V gave up 4 bases and J gave up 8 bases; unmatched junction bases: 12. The CDR3 protein is CASSLKTGRGDSPLHF. In nucleotides, the CDR3 is TGTGCCAGCAGCCTCAAGACAGGGCGCGGAGATTCACCCCTCCACTTT.

The chain is built from TRBV20-1 and TRBJ2-3; TRBD2 agrees at 7 bases. Germline V lookup: CDR1 DFQATT, CDR2 SNEGSKA (reference sequence). The J segment lost 0 bases and the V segment lost 2 bases, leaving 5 bases of the junction unmatched. The CDR3 has 15 residues. As DNA, the CDR3 is TGCAGTGCTAGACTTAGCGGGTATAGCACAGATACGCAGTATTTT. Protein product: CSARLSGYSTDTQYF.

This clonotype came up many times. The V call is TRBV29-1, the J call TRBJ1-1; TRBD1 might be the D (6 bases). Trimming took off 6 bases at V and 7 bases at J, with 18 bases between the two ends. The length of the CDR3 is 13 residues. The germline V gene encodes CDR1 SQVTM and CDR2 ANQGSEA. The CDR3 sequence: CSVDRMDSFEAFF. For the CDR3, the DNA is TGCAGCGTCGACCGAATGGACAGTTTTGAAGCTTTCTTT. Filled out from reference TRBV29-1 and TRBJ1-1, the complete variable domain reads SAVISQKPSRDICQRGTSLTIQCQVDSQVTMMFWYRQQPGQSLTLIATANQGSEATYESGFVIDKFPISRPNLTFSTLTVSNMSPEDSSIYLCSVDRMDSFEAFFGQGTRLTVV.

This clonotype was seen many times. The chain couples TRBV29-1 to TRBJ1-2, with 7 bases matching TRBD1. The CDR3 length is 16 residues. With 5 bases clipped from V and 2 bases from J, the junction kept 14 bases outside the gene matches. The V gene's germline CDR1 is SQVTM and CDR2 ANQGSEA. The CDR3 protein is CSVYGTAGIDNYGYTF. The CDR3 DNA sequence: TGCAGCGTTTACGGGACAGCCGGTATTGACAACTATGGCTACACCTTC.

The chain carries TRBV5-1 and TRBJ1-5, with a possible D match to TRBD1 (6 bases). Trimming stripped 0 bases from V and 3 bases from J, with 10 bases between. CDR1 is SGHRS, CDR2 YFSETQ, per germline. CDR3 length: 15 residues. The CDR3 sequence is CASSLAGGYNQPQHF. DNA for the CDR3: TGCGCCAGCAGCTTGGCGGGGGGCTACAATCAGCCCCAGCATTTT.

The CDR3 loop reads CASSQDSGYEQYF. CDR3 DNA sequence: TGTGCCAGCAGCCAAGATTCGGGATACGAGCAGTACTTC. This rearrangement joins TRBV3-1 to TRBJ2-7, with D tentatively TRBD2 (5 bases). Germline loops: CDR1 LGHDT, CDR2 YNNKEL (reference sequence). This CDR3 comprises 13 residues. Deletions cut 0 bases from V and 4 bases from J, with 7 bases between.

The chain employs TRBV5-4 and TRBJ2-7; possible D gene TRBD2, 6 bases. Germline assignment: CDR1 SGHNT and CDR2 YYREEE (reference sequence). The length of the CDR3 is 15 residues. V was shortened by 0 bases and J by 4 bases, with 14 bases between the two germline ends. CDR3 amino acids: CASSLERRDRYEQYF. CDR3 DNA: TGTGCCAGCAGCTTGGAGAGGCGGGACCGATACGAGCAGTACTTC.

The chain is built from TRBV27 and TRBJ1-5; D unclear. V lost 1 base and J 1 base, leaving 17 bases between the germline ends. The CDR3 is 18 residues long. The germline V gene has CDR1 MNHEY and CDR2 SMNVEV (reference sequence). The CDR3 loop reads CASSLYDPRTFSNQPQHF. The CDR3 DNA reads TGTGCCAGCAGTTTATATGATCCACGAACATTCAGCAATCAGCCCCAGCATTTT.

This clonotype was seen ten or more times. The V call is TRBV19, the J call TRBJ1-2, with 8 positions matching TRBD1. The V gene end was trimmed by 10 bases and the J gene end by 5 bases; junction bases not matched to a gene: 3. Germline V gene lookup returns CDR1 LNHDA and CDR2 SQIVND (reference sequence). CDR3 length: 11 residues. The CDR3 DNA follows: TGTGCCACGGGACAGGCGTATGGCTACACCTTC. Translated: CATGQAYGYTF.

This chain links TRBV24-1 with TRBJ2-1; TRBD1 matches at 12 bases. Per germline, CDR1 KGHDR and CDR2 SFDVKD. The CDR3 loop spans 16 amino acids. V shed 0 bases and J 9 bases; nucleotides not matched to a gene: 5. The CDR3 coding sequence is TGTGCCACCAGTGATTTGCAGGGACAGGGGGCGGCTGAGCAGTTCTTC. Translated, it gives CATSDLQGQGAAEQFF.